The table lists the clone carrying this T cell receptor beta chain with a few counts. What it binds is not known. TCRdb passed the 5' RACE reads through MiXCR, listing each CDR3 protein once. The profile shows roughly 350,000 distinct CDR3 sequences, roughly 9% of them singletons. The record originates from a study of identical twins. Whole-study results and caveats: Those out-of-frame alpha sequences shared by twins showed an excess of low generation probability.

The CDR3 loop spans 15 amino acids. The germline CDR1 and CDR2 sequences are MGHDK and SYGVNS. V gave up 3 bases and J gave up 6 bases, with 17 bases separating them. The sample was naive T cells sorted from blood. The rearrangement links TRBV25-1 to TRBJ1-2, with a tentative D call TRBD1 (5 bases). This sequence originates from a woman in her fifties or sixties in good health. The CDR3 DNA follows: TGTGCCAGCAGTGAGGTCGGGGCGTCGATCAATGGCTACACCTTC. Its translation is CASSEVGASINGYTF.